Following are 4 T cell receptor beta chains from one sample sequenced in a study of control samples from healthy donors and cancer patients (dated by TCRdb to 2019 to 2021). Libraries were prepared through the immunoSEQ multiplex PCR assay. TCRdb holds this immuneACCESS table with in-frame rearrangements only. Some clones are missing; in checked studies, unresolved V genes explain under half, and the rest has no known cause. The sample data list about 75,000 clones, and around 94% of these were observed just once. The top ten constitute 6% to 8% of the sample. Sequencing was done on a sample of blood. The receptors stem from a middle-aged woman in good health.

The CDR3 DNA reads TGTGCCAGTGGGGCTGGCGGGCAGCCCCAGCATTTT. Its translation is CASGAGGQPQHF. V gene TRBV19 combines with J gene TRBJ1-5; D perhaps matches TRBD1 (5 bases). The CDR3 is 12 residues long. Germline loops: CDR1 LNHDA, CDR2 SQIVND (reference sequence). V was trimmed by 8 bases and J by 7 bases, leaving 12 bases between them.

The chain links TRBV7-3 to TRBJ2-5; D perhaps matches TRBD1 (7 bases). Per the germline V gene, CDR1 is SGHTA and CDR2 is FQGTGA. The V end was cut by 5 bases, the J end by 4 bases, with 17 bases between. The CDR3 is made up of 15 amino acids. The CDR3 coding sequence is TGTGCCAGCAGCCTCGGAGGGACAGAGAGAGAGACCCAGTACTTC. Amino acids: CASSLGGTERETQYF.

CDR3 sequence (DNA): TGTGCCAGCAGCTTAGGAGCTACACAAGAGACCCAGTACTTC. Translating it yields CASSLGATQETQYF. The J gene is TRBJ2-5, the V gene TRBV7-8; unclear D gene. In germline, CDR1 is SGHVS, CDR2 FQNEAQ. Trimming cost V 1 base and J 2 bases, with 8 bases left between them. CDR3 length equals 14 residues.

The genes are TRBV6-1 and TRBJ2-7, with 9 bases lining up with TRBD1. Germline CDR1 and CDR2: MNHNS and SASEGT. J gave up 2 bases and V 2 bases, and 7 bases lay outside the gene matches. This CDR3 region has 16 residues. CDR3 DNA sequence: TGTGCCAGCAGTGAATTAGGGGGACAGGGTGCCTACGAGCAGTACTTC. Translated: CASSELGGQGAYEQYF.